This T cell receptor (beta chain) came from a study of blood T cell repertoires in COVID-19. The wider study: The United States, Italy and Spain provided the acute and convalescent COVID-19 samples. PBMCs, B-cell-depleted T cells, or T cells provided the cDNA or gDNA that made up the material.

Authors' analysis steps: Estimated nucleated cell counts came from reference gene primer amplification. Repertoires were generated with immunoSEQ multiplex PCR, while TCRdb's copy carries only in-frame clones and drops some. V and J calls and clone size come straight from that table; D and trimming were deduced from the DNA. Of tens of thousands of clones listed, around four fifths are singletons. In germline, CDR1 is MNHEY, CDR2 SVGAGI. The CDR3 is made up of 13 amino acids. A remark on this clone: An end of the junction does not agree with germline; a read error may underlie this.

The specimen was peripheral blood. The clonotype comes from an older woman with acute or convalescent COVID-19. V usage is TRBV6-5 and J usage is TRBJ2-1; possible D gene TRBD1, 6 bases. The chain's CDR3 is CACRTDVLNEQFF. The CDR3 coding sequence is TGTGCCTGCAGGACAGACGTTCTTAATGAGCAGTTCTTC.